This entry concerns a single T cell receptor (beta chain). This sample stems from a study of blood T cell repertoires in COVID-19. V dropped 4 bases and J dropped 3; count of bases not matched to a gene: 9. The CDR3 sequence is 15 residues long. CDR1 is SGHNT and CDR2 is YYREEE in the germline V gene (reference sequence). Here immunoSEQ multiplex PCR was the method, and the copy in TCRdb shows in-frame clones only, minus some. This table holds roughly 220,000 clones, 80% to 90% found once. The sequencing input was PBMCs or T cells enriched from blood (not recorded which). The J gene is TRBJ2-5, the V gene TRBV5-4, with 7 bases that match TRBD2. The TCR originated in a woman in her late teens or twenties in a cohort exposed to, infected with or recovered from COVID-19 (not recorded which). DNA for the CDR3: TGTGCCAGCAGCAACCGGGACTACAGCGAAGAGACCCAGTACTTC. This sequence encodes CASSNRDYSEETQYF.